These 31 T cell receptor beta chains came from one sample sequenced in a study of T cells in Graves' hyperthyroidism and ophthalmopathy. Amplification targeted TCR beta CDR3 regions from RNA transcripts. Using the HTBI primer set, a first-round RT-PCR was run on the TCR CDR3. MiXCR, applied by TCRdb to the multiplex PCR reads, yields one record per CDR3 protein. The sample records 700,000 or so distinct CDR3 sequences, about a sixth being singletons. Sequenced: blood. The receptors were sampled from a man younger than 35 with Graves' hyperthyroidism.

This clonotype has only a few counts. The V and J genes are TRBV4-1 and TRBJ1-4; maybe TRBD1 (5 bases). Trimming shortened V by 0 bases and J by 11 bases, and 13 bases separated the two germline ends. The CDR3 runs to 14 residues. The V gene's germline CDR1 is MGHRA and CDR2 YSYEKL. The CDR3 DNA reads as TGCGCCAGCAGCCAAGATTACGAAGGGGCCAAACTGTTTTTT. It codes for CASSQDYEGAKLFF.

V usage is TRBV14 and J usage is TRBJ2-4, with 9 bases aligning to TRBD1. V was pared by 3 bases and J by 0 bases, with 3 bases of the junction left unmatched. The germline V gene encodes CDR1 SGHDN and CDR2 FVKESK. The CDR3 extends over 16 amino acids. The CDR3 protein is CASSQWTGAAKNIQYF. CDR3 nucleotide sequence: TGTGCCAGCAGCCAGTGGACAGGGGCAGCCAAAAACATTCAGTACTTC.

The sample holds many counts of this clonotype. The chain links TRBV12-3 or TRBV12-4 to TRBJ2-1; the match to TRBD2 covers 11 bases. Trimming took 6 bases from V and 3 from J; bases not matched to a gene: 1. This CDR3 is 14 amino acids long. The CDR3 protein is CASSGTSGYNEQFF. The CDR3 DNA reads TGTGCCAGCAGCGGGACTAGCGGCTACAATGAGCAGTTCTTC.

This clonotype has only a few counts. The J gene is TRBJ2-3, the V gene TRBV2, with D perhaps assigned TRBD1 or TRBD2 (6 bases each). There are 14 residues in the CDR3. Germline CDR1 is SNHLY and CDR2 is FYNNEI. V gave up 6 bases and J gave up 1 base, with 11 bases separating them. The CDR3 bases are TGTGCCAGCAGGGGGGGCTATGGCACAGATACGCAGTATTTT. Translation gives CASRGGYGTDTQYF.

The chain carries TRBV28 and TRBJ1-6; 11 nucleotides align to TRBD1. V shed 6 bases, J shed 7 bases, and the junction held 8 bases outside the gene matches. This CDR3 is built from 16 residues. From germline, CDR1 is MDHEN and CDR2 SYDVKM. Here the CDR3 DNA reads TGTGCCAGCAGCGCACCCGGGACAGGGGGAAATTCACCCCTCCACTTT. This codes for CASSAPGTGGNSPLHF.

The chain carries TRBV3-1 and TRBJ2-1; 8 bases align to TRBD1. The junction had 11 bases not matched to a gene; V was cut back by 6 bases and J by 7 bases. Germline CDR1 is LGHDT and CDR2 is YNNKEL (reference sequence). This CDR3 is built from 15 residues. CDR3 nucleotides: TGTGCCAGCAGACCCTTCGACAGGGGAATTAATGAGCAGTTCTTC. Protein: CASRPFDRGINEQFF.

In this sample, this clonotype turned up many times. The V gene is TRBV28, the J gene TRBJ1-2; D might be TRBD1 (5 bases). The CDR3 is 15 residues long. The germline V gene encodes CDR1 MDHEN and CDR2 SYDVKM. The ends were cut back, 3 bases at V and 4 bases at J, with 15 bases in the middle. The CDR3 region is CASSLGRAWVYGYTF. CDR3 nucleotides: TGTGCCAGCAGTTTGGGGCGGGCGTGGGTCTATGGCTACACCTTC.

In its sample, this clonotype was seen many times. The gene calls are TRBV11-1 and TRBJ2-7; D tentatively fits TRBD1 or TRBD2 (5 bases each). The CDR3 loop spans 15 amino acids. Germline loops: CDR1 SGHAT, CDR2 FQDESV (reference sequence). V was trimmed by 5 bases and J by 0 bases, leaving 14 bases between them. The CDR3 region has the DNA TGTGCCAGCAGCCTCGCCGGGACCAACTCCTACGAGCAGTACTTC. Protein sequence: CASSLAGTNSYEQYF.

This clonotype was found a few times. The chain joins TRBV4-2 to TRBJ2-7, with TRBD1 matching over 9 bases. The germline V gene encodes CDR1 LGHNA and CDR2 YNFKEQ. This CDR3 is built from 16 residues. V was pared by 0 bases and J by 2 bases, with 5 bases of the junction left unmatched. The CDR3 loop reads CASSQDRDREPYEQYF. CDR3 DNA sequence: TGTGCCAGCAGCCAAGATCGGGACAGGGAACCCTACGAGCAGTACTTC.

In regard to this clonotype: The junction departs from germline at one end; a sequencing error may be responsible. The chain has TRBV28 and TRBJ2-2; 9 nucleotides align to TRBD1. The length of the CDR3 is 17 residues. Germline CDR1 reads MDHEN; CDR2 reads SYDVKM. As DNA, the CDR3 is TGTGCCAGCAGTTTTCTCGGGACAGGGTTGGACACCGGGGAGCGGTTTTTT. This translates into CASSFLGTGLDTGERFF.

The rearrangement links TRBV29-1 to TRBJ2-1; 12 bases align to TRBD2. After removal of 6 bases from V and 8 bases from J, the junction contained 5 bases not matched to a gene. The CDR3 runs 13 residues. The germline CDR1 and CDR2 sequences are SQVTM and ANQGSEA. This CDR3 reads CSVLAGGADEQFF. The CDR3 bases are TGCAGCGTCCTAGCGGGAGGGGCAGATGAGCAGTTCTTC.

This clonotype was seen a handful of times. V gene TRBV6-6 combines with J gene TRBJ1-5; D unresolved. The germline V gene has CDR1 MNHNY and CDR2 SVGAGI (reference sequence). V lost 0 bases and J lost 5, with 11 bases in between. CDR3 length: 15 residues. The CDR3 DNA is TGTGCCAGCAGTTACTCGAGCGCTTGGGATCAGCCCCAGCATTTT. This translates into CASSYSSAWDQPQHF.

In its sample, this clonotype was seen many times. The chain has TRBV25-1 and TRBJ1-1, with D possibly matching TRBD1 (5 bases). The CDR3 loop spans 16 amino acids. Trimming took off 2 bases at V and 11 bases at J, with 24 bases between the two ends. Germline V gene sequence: CDR1 MGHDK, CDR2 SYGVNS. As DNA, the CDR3 is TGTGCCAGCAGTGAAAGAGGGGAGGAGATAGTGGCTCAGGCTTTCTTT. Translating gives CASSERGEEIVAQAFF.

The J gene is TRBJ1-2, the V gene TRBV7-2; 9 bases line up with TRBD1. Germline V lookup: CDR1 SGHTA, CDR2 FQGNSA. The CDR3 has 14 residues. The V and J ends lost 5 bases and 7 bases, in that order; junction bases with no gene match: 8. In DNA form, the CDR3 reads TGTGCCAGCAGCGATAAGACAGGGGGTTTTGGCTACACCTTC. Its protein is CASSDKTGGFGYTF.

The rearrangement uses TRBV6-1 and TRBJ2-7, with 7 bases identical to TRBD2. The ends lost 6 bases at V and 4 bases at J; junction bases unmatched: 9. Germline V gene data show CDR1 as MNHNS and CDR2 as SASEGT. CDR3 length equals 14 residues. The CDR3 DNA sequence: TGTGCCAGCAGAATTATGGGGAGGGATTACGAGCAGTACTTC. Protein product: CASRIMGRDYEQYF.

This clonotype was detected many times. The genes are TRBV12-3 or TRBV12-4 and TRBJ2-1; 8 nucleotides line up with TRBD2. With 6 bases clipped from V and 2 bases from J, the junction kept 9 bases outside the gene matches. The CDR3 runs to 16 residues. CDR3 protein: CASSNSGSGTYNEQFF. In DNA form, the CDR3 reads TGTGCCAGCAGCAACTCCGGTAGCGGGACCTACAATGAGCAGTTCTTC.

This clonotype was detected many times. In nucleotides, the CDR3 is TGTGCCAGCAGCCCCAGGGGACAGGCTTCGAGCGAGCAGTACTTC. Protein product: CASSPRGQASSEQYF. The gene calls are TRBV3-1 and TRBJ2-7; 8 bases map to TRBD1. This CDR3 region has 15 residues. The germline gives CDR1 LGHDT, CDR2 YNNKEL (reference sequence). V shed 4 bases and J 6 bases; nucleotides not matched to a gene: 11.

V gene TRBV28 combines with J gene TRBJ2-7; 7 bases align to TRBD2. The junction had 5 bases not matched to a gene; V was cut back by 5 bases and J by 4 bases. The CDR3 has 13 residues. Germline CDR1 MDHEN, CDR2 SYDVKM. CDR3 in amino acids: CASSPTAGYEQYF. The CDR3 bases are TGTGCCAGCAGTCCCACAGCGGGATACGAGCAGTACTTC.

There are many counts of this clonotype. The CDR3 DNA reads as TGTGCCAGCAGCTTAGTTCCTCTGGGCCTAGGACACGGGGAGCTGTTTTTT. Translation: CASSLVPLGLGHGELFF. The chain couples TRBV7-9 to TRBJ2-2; TRBD1 is a possible D gene (5 bases). From germline, CDR1 is SEHNR and CDR2 FQNEAQ (reference sequence). The CDR3 contains 17 residues. Trimming pared 1 base from V and 7 bases from J, leaving 19 bases between.

This clonotype was counted at least ten times. The V call is TRBV2, the J call TRBJ1-1; the D gene is possibly TRBD1 (6 bases). V was pared by 7 bases and J by 6 bases, with 18 bases between. CDR3 length: 14 residues. Germline V gene data show CDR1 as SNHLY and CDR2 as FYNNEI. CDR3 sequence (DNA): TGTGCCAGCACTGCAGAGCAGGGGAGGCCTGAAGCTTTCTTT. Protein sequence: CASTAEQGRPEAFF.

Ten or more counts support this clonotype. The chain has TRBV3-1 and TRBJ1-1; TRBD1 matches 7 bases. This CDR3 is 14 amino acids long. V dropped 1 base and J dropped 5; count of bases not matched to a gene: 4. Germline lookup yields CDR1 LGHDT and CDR2 YNNKEL (reference sequence). CDR3 sequence reads: CASSQGTGETEAFF. The CDR3 nucleotides read TGTGCCAGCAGCCAAGGAACAGGGGAAACTGAAGCTTTCTTT. The full variable domain, with the rest looked up from reference TRBV3-1 and TRBJ1-1, is DTAVSQTPKYLVTQMGNDKSIKCEQNLGHDTMYWYKQDSKKFLKIMFSYNNKELIINETVPNRFSPKSPDKAHLNLHINSLELGDSAVYFCASSQGTGETEAFFGQGTRLTVV.

This clonotype was recorded many times. V gene TRBV28 combines with J gene TRBJ2-7, with D perhaps assigned TRBD1 or TRBD2 (5 bases each). The V gene lost 2 bases and the J gene lost 7 bases, with 18 bases spanning the gap. Germline loops: CDR1 MDHEN, CDR2 SYDVKM. The CDR3 extends over 15 amino acids. The CDR3 loop is CASSLASRDPVEQYF. The CDR3 nucleotides are TGTGCCAGCAGTTTAGCCTCCAGGGACCCCGTGGAGCAGTACTTC. Full variable domain (rest looked up from reference TRBV28 and TRBJ2-7): DVKVTQSSRYLVKRTGEKVFLECVQDMDHENMFWYRQDPGLGLRLIYFSYDVKMKEKGDIPEGYSVSREKKERFSLILESASTNQTSMYLCASSLASRDPVEQYFGPGTRLTVT.

The V call is TRBV20-1, the J call TRBJ1-5; D ambiguous. This CDR3 is 12 amino acids long. Looked up from germline, CDR1 is DFQATT and CDR2 is SNEGSKA (reference sequence). V lost 3 bases and J lost 4, with 7 bases in between. CDR3 loop: CSASMENQPQHF. In nucleotides, the CDR3 is TGCAGTGCTAGTATGGAGAATCAGCCCCAGCATTTT.

CDR3 bases: TGTGCCAGCACTCTATCGACAGGGACATATGGCTACACCTTC. Protein product: CASTLSTGTYGYTF. The V call is TRBV6-2 or TRBV6-3, the J call TRBJ1-2, with 7 bases lining up with TRBD1. With V trimmed by 7 bases and J by 5 bases, 10 bases remained unmatched. Germline V CDR1 and CDR2: MNHEY, SVGEGT. CDR3 length: 14 amino acids.

This clonotype was observed a handful of times. The chain recombines TRBV20-1 with TRBJ1-1; 11 bases match TRBD1. The CDR3 extends over 13 amino acids. Germline V CDR1 and CDR2: DFQATT, SNEGSKA (reference sequence). J was trimmed by 11 bases and V by 6 bases; bases with no gene match: 11. CDR3: CSAPGTGGYWAFF. The CDR3, as DNA: TGCAGTGCACCCGGGACAGGGGGATATTGGGCTTTCTTT.

This clonotype was counted at least ten times. The rearrangement joins TRBV28 to TRBJ2-1, with D possibly matching TRBD2 (6 bases). CDR1 MDHEN and CDR2 SYDVKM come from the germline V gene. The CDR3 is 16 residues long. V was cut by 2 bases and J by 5 bases, with 16 bases left in between. Written as DNA, the CDR3 is TGTGCCAGCAGTTTAAGCGGGCTAGCTCCCAACAATGAGCAGTTCTTC. Its protein is CASSLSGLAPNNEQFF.

This clonotype came up many times. The chain is built from TRBV20-1 and TRBJ2-5; D gene uncertain. V was cut by 6 bases and J by 4 bases, with 15 bases left in between. Per germline, CDR1 DFQATT and CDR2 SNEGSKA (reference sequence). There are 13 residues in the CDR3. The CDR3: CSATPRFPETQYF. The CDR3 DNA reads as TGCAGTGCAACCCCAAGGTTTCCAGAGACCCAGTACTTC.

The chain couples TRBV20-1 to TRBJ1-1, with TRBD1 as a possible D gene (5 bases). The CDR3 runs 16 residues. Germline V CDR1 and CDR2: DFQATT, SNEGSKA (reference sequence). Trimming took off 5 bases at V and 0 bases at J, with 19 bases between the two ends. CDR3 DNA sequence: TGCAGTGCTGGAGGGGTTAATATAGGGCTGAACACTGAAGCTTTCTTT. It yields the protein CSAGGVNIGLNTEAFF.

The J gene is TRBJ2-7, the V gene TRBV28; TRBD1 agrees at 9 bases. V trimming: 2 bases; J trimming: 6 bases; junction bases outside the gene matches: 11. This CDR3 has 16 amino acids. The V gene's germline CDR1 is MDHEN and CDR2 SYDVKM. Here the CDR3 DNA reads TGTGCCAGCAGTTTAAGGGGACAGGGAGGTTCTAGCGAGCAGTACTTC. Amino acids: CASSLRGQGGSSEQYF.

This chain links TRBV20-1 with TRBJ2-2, with 11 nucleotides matching TRBD2. Germline-derived CDR1 and CDR2 are DFQATT and SNEGSKA (reference sequence). This CDR3 spans 15 amino acids. The ends lost 1 base at V and 7 bases at J; junction bases unmatched: 5. The chain's CDR3 is CSARGLAGSNGELFF. As DNA, the CDR3 is TGCAGTGCTAGAGGACTAGCGGGAAGTAACGGGGAGCTGTTTTTT.

In its sample, this clonotype was seen many times. This sequence joins TRBV20-1 and TRBJ2-2; D call uncertain. The CDR3 extends over 13 amino acids. Germline V gene data show CDR1 as DFQATT and CDR2 as SNEGSKA (reference sequence). Trimming pared 0 bases from V and 3 bases from J, leaving 5 bases between. The CDR3 here is CSARDLDTGELFF. The CDR3 DNA reads as TGCAGTGCTAGAGATCTAGACACCGGGGAGCTGTTTTTT.